The clone carrying this TCR beta chain was detected many times. Its antigen is undetermined. RNA transcripts were the template for amplifying TCR beta CDR3 regions. When the TCR CDR3 underwent first-round RT-PCR, the HTBI primer set was used. TCRdb passed the multiplex PCR reads through MiXCR, listing each CDR3 protein once. The table records fewer than 600,000 distinct CDR3 sequences, about 14% of them present only once. This sample was included in a study of T cells in Graves' hyperthyroidism and ophthalmopathy. Findings of the study overall: A model built on 13 V-J features separated ophthalmopathy from stable hyperthyroidism.

No progression to ophthalmopathy during 18 months of follow-up defined stable disease. Patients were excluded because of uncontrolled infection, other autoimmune disease, pregnancy or lactation. In making diagnoses, clinical symptoms, serum thyroxine and TRAb, thyroid ultrasound and orbital computed tomography were all used. The sequenced sample was blood. This TCR derives from a woman aged 40 to 49 with Graves' hyperthyroidism.

The CDR3 spells CASSLSAPSYEQYF. The CDR3 DNA reads TGTGCCAGCAGTTTGTCGGCTCCCTCCTACGAGCAGTACTTC. The chain is built from TRBV28 and TRBJ2-7; D gene ambiguous. The V gene lost 3 bases and the J gene lost 0 bases, with 9 bases spanning the gap. This CDR3 spans 14 amino acids. The germline gives CDR1 MDHEN, CDR2 SYDVKM.